This T cell receptor beta chain was profiled in a study of vaccination effects on CD4 cells after COVID-19. Whole-study findings and limits: By a late point after vaccination, infection- and vaccine-induced clones had shrunk markedly through clonal contraction.

This clone was detected a few times. What it binds is not known. Following 10 days of culture, CD4+ T cells were isolated. Repertoires were generated with immunoSEQ multiplex PCR, while TCRdb's copy carries only in-frame clones and drops some. Among approximately 40,000 clones listed, about four fifths were seen once. The V and J ends lost 1 base and 8 bases respectively, with 9 bases between them. In germline, CDR1 is MGHRA, CDR2 YSYEKL. CDR3 length: 13 amino acids. The source is a human donor who received a COVID-19 vaccine. Sequencing used CD4+ T cells from PBMCs cultured without peptide, obtained before COVID-19 vaccination. The chain has TRBV4-1 and TRBJ2-1; D unresolved. The CDR3: CASSQVNGYEQFF. In nucleotides, the CDR3 is TGCGCCAGCAGCCAAGTTAACGGGTATGAGCAGTTCTTC.